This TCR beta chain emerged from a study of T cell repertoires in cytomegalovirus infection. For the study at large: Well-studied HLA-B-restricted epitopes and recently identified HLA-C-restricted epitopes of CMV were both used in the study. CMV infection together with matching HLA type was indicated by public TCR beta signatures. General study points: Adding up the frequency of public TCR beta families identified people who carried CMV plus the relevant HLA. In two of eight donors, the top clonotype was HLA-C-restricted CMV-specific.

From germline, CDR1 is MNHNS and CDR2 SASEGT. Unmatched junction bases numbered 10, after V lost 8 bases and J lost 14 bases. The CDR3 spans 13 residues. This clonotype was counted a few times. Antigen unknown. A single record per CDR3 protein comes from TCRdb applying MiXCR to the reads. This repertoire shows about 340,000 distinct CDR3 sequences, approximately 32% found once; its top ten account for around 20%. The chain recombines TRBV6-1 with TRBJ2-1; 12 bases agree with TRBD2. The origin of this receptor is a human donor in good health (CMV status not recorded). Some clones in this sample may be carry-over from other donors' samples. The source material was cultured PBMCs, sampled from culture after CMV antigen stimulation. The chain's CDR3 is CASGGLAGGPEFF. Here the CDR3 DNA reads TGTGCCAGCGGGGGGCTAGCGGGAGGGCCCGAGTTCTTC.